This TCR beta chain was found in a study of blood T cells in healthy people across ages. With 7 bases removed from V and 4 bases from J, the gap between germline ends came to 13 bases. From germline, CDR1 is SGHVS and CDR2 FNYEAQ. The CDR3 covers 13 residues. A second PCR, run for about 7 to 11 cycles, used a sample-barcoded 5' primer plus a J-beta primer mix. TCRdb reprocessed the 5' RACE reads via MiXCR and lists one record per CDR3 protein. The data contain about 800,000 distinct CDR3 sequences, roughly 25% of them singletons. These data also featured in a second study, about T cells of mothers and their children.

The genes are TRBV7-6 and TRBJ2-5; no reliable D call. The source is a boy aged 5-17 years in good health. The material sequenced was blood. This CDR3 reads CASTISSPETQYF. The CDR3 bases are TGTGCCAGCACCATCAGTAGTCCAGAGACCCAGTACTTC.